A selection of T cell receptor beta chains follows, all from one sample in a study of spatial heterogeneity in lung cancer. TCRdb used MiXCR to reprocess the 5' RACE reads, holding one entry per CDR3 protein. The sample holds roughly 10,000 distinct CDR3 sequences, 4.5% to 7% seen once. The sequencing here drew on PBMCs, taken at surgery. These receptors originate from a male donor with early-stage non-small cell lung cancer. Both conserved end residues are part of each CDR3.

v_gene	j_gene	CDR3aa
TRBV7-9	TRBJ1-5	CASSTGDNQPQHF
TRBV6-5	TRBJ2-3	CASSSELAADTQYF
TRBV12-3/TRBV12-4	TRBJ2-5	CASRIGGTQETQYF
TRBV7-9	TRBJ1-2	CASSLQGSYGYTF
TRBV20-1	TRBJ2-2	CSALRPRMDTGELFF
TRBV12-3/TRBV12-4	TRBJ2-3	CASSFSGRVQDTQYF
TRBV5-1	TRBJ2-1	CASSLTSGRGYNEQFF
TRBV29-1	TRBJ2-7	CSGRVPPYEQYF
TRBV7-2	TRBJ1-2	CASSFTRLDGYTF
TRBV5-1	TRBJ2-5	CASSSEQETQYF
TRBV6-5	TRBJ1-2	CASSYTGSNSNYGYTF
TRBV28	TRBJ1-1	CASSFFSMNTEAFF
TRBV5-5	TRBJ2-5	CASSLNRVIQETQYF
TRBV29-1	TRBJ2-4	CSVEEGSKNIQYF
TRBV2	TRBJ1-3	CASSQGQAGNTIYF
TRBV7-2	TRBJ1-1	CASSFSYGAEAFF
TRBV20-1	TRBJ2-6	CSAPGTGGSGANVLTF
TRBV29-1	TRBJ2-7	CSVVNRGSYEQYF
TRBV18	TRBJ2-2	CASSLYETSGSGGSTGELFF
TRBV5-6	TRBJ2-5	CASSLFSTGGDETQYF
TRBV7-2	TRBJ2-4	CASSPFVEKNIQYF
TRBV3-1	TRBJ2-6	CASSQVRQGGSGANVLTF
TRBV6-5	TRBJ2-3	CASSSIAGGSDTQYF
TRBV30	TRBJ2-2	CAWSPGTSTGELFF
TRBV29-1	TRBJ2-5	CSASVGEETQYF
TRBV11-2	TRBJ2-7	CASSSKTLSSYEQYF
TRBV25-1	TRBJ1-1	CASSLRNTEAFF
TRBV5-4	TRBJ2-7	CASSLGGEATYEQYF
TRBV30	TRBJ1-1	CAFERNTEAFF
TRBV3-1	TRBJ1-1	CASSQDTGGSKAFF
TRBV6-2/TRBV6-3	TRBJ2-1	CASSGGTMGTEQFF
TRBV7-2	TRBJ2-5	CASSLVRDETQYF
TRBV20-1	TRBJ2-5	CSAKGGGQETQYF
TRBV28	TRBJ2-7	CASTRTGTGGYEQYF
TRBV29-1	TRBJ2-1	CSVSQGASSYNEQFF
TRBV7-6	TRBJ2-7	CASSSGPGPLSYEQYF
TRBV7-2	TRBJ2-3	CASSLVTGYADTQYF
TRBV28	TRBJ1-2	CASSPLTGGGYTF
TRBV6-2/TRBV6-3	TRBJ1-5	CASSYNVYQPQHF
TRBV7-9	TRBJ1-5	CASSLRGGRNQPQHF
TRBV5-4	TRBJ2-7	CASSQPGLVYEQYF
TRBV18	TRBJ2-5	CASSPGLAGGRFGETQYF
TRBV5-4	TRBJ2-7	CASRPGQDSLEQYF
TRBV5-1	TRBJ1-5	CASSLAPESNQPQHF
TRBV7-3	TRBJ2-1	CASSSTGTGPHNEQFF
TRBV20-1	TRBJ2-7	CSATLSGGSSYEQYF
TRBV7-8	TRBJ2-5	CASSLAGSSLPAQETQYF
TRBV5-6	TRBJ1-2	CASRKTGGHYGYTF
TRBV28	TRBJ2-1	CASSFPIDRSRVYNEQFF
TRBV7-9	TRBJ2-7	CASSDSSYEQYF
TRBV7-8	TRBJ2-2	CASSARTANTGELFF
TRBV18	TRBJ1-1	CASSPPSELGAFF
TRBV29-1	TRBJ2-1	CSVESWQDNEQFF
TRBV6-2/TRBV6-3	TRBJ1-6	CASTRGSPLHF
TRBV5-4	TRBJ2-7	CASSLSVPAYEQYF